This paragraph reports one TCR beta chain. Here immunoSEQ multiplex PCR was the method, and the copy in TCRdb shows in-frame clones only, minus some. The table includes 90,000 to 120,000 clones, around nine tenths detected once. These data originate in a study of blood T cell repertoires in COVID-19. Study summary: Samples of COVID-19 (acute and convalescent) were obtained from the United States, Italy and Spain.

The junction had 9 bases not matched to a gene; V was cut back by 5 bases and J by 3 bases. CDR1 and CDR2 (germline): SGHAT, FQNNGV. The CDR3 runs 15 residues. V and J are TRBV11-2 and TRBJ2-7; 8 nucleotides align to TRBD1. The sequenced material came from peripheral blood. The sequence derives from a woman in her twenties or thirties with acute or convalescent COVID-19. The CDR3 reads CASSLTGQGFYEQYF. CDR3 DNA: TGTGCCAGCAGCCTAACAGGACAGGGTTTCTACGAGCAGTACTTC.